Described below is a single TCR beta chain sequence and its context. Its antigen is still unknown. This specimen belongs to a study of CD8 T cells in ankylosing spondylitis. Overall study findings and caveats: Typical of ankylosing spondylitis blood, it appeared, was a TCR beta motif of eight highly homologous variants. With a CD8+ phenotype, disease-linked clones were relatively rare in peripheral blood.

Germline V gives CDR1 SGDLS, CDR2 YYNGEE. V was trimmed by 0 bases and J by 2 bases, leaving 14 bases between them. The CDR3 is 16 residues long. Libraries of TCR beta came from quantitative 5'-RACE with molecular barcodes. Via MiXCR, TCRdb re-called the 5' RACE reads, giving one row per CDR3 protein. The table records over 600,000 distinct CDR3 sequences, 19% of them present only once. The rearrangement joins TRBV9 to TRBJ2-5, with D tentatively TRBD2 (6 bases). Sequenced sample: blood, either unsorted or a sorted T cell fraction (not recorded which). The origin of this receptor is a male donor with ankylosing spondylitis. CDR3 in amino acids: CASSVGGGVIQETQYF. The CDR3 DNA sequence: TGTGCCAGCAGCGTAGGAGGAGGGGTGATACAAGAGACCCAGTACTTC.